This T cell receptor beta chain was profiled in a study of cytomegalovirus exposure and HLA in healthy donors. A multiplex PCR was run with 60 Vbeta primers and 13 Jbeta primers. Libraries were prepared by immunoSEQ multiplex PCR; TCRdb keeps only in-frame clonotypes and omits some of them. The table lists some 98,000 clones, under 85% of them singletons, with more than 3% in the top ten. Study-wide points: A reported reduction in N-insertions relative to the 666-donor mean was seen in an Asian-associated ancestry cluster in a later analysis. Researchers reported in a later analysis that common viral pathogens appeared linked to several top clusters.

Deletions cut 3 bases from V and 4 bases from J, with 12 bases between. Germline CDR1 SNHLY, CDR2 FYNNEI. This CDR3 contains 14 residues. Points on this clone: Its antigen is not identified.

The origin of this receptor is a female donor in good health and CMV-seropositive. The sequencing sample was made of PBMCs. V and J are TRBV2 and TRBJ2-5; perhaps TRBD1 as D (6 bases). The CDR3 coding sequence is TGTGCCAGCAGTGAGCCCAGGGGCGGAGAGACCCAGTACTTC. Translated: CASSEPRGGETQYF.